This paragraph covers one T cell receptor (beta chain) sequence. Its target antigen remains unknown. Per-base quality was not reported, and no clone a single base away is much larger than it. The data are from a study of blood T cell repertoires in COVID-19 (TCRdb year 2020). About the study as a whole: Samples from collaborators originated in the United States, Italy and Spain and spanned both the acute and convalescent phases of COVID-19. The repertoires were released in a freely available public database intended as a resource for research on the immune response to SARS-CoV-2. The sample metadata nearly always contained a de-identified subject ID, COVID-19 status, age in years and sex. Where HLA class I and class II types were available, the types were taken from metadata supplied by the sample provider, not from assay-based typing. The dataset comprised deeply sampled blood TCRbeta repertoires from subjects exposed to, actively infected with, or recovered from COVID-19. The material from the prospective study consisted of cDNA or gDNA derived from T cells, B-cell-depleted T cells, or PBMCs. The samples were drawn from two sources: the first 160 participants of the ongoing ImmuneRACE study, and 950 to 1,500 subjects contributed by 6 global collaborators. Results and caveats for the whole study, not just this receptor: Clinical and demographic metadata were provided uncurated, with the amount varying by source and participant.

TCRbeta CDR3 regions were amplified from genomic DNA using the immunoSEQ Assay, a bias-controlled multiplex PCR. The paper's data handling went like this. Nucleated cell counts per sample were estimated from amplification of reference gene primers within the assay. To quantify the absolute abundance of each unique TCRbeta CDR3 rearrangement, sequence reads were collapsed and filtered. Productive Simpson clonality was computed per sample as the square root of Simpson's diversity index over productive rearrangements. This immuneACCESS table, as held by TCRdb, lists in-frame sequences with V and J called but not all clones. Of the missing ones, under half trace to an unresolved V gene in checked studies; the others have no known cause. V and J calls and clone size are those listed in that table; D and trimming were worked out from the DNA. This sample lists around 130,000 clones; about 86% were detected once. The leading ten clones occupy about 15% of the sample.

Trimming accounts for 7 bases at V and 7 bases at J, while the number of junction bases matched to no gene is 7. CDR1 and CDR2 are drawn from the germline V gene: MNHEY, SVGAGI. The CDR3 runs 13 residues from the cysteine to the phenylalanine. CDR3 DNA only is kept here, 39 bases in frame from base 1. The collaborating institutions used their own protocols to collect whole blood in K2EDTA tubes. For TCRbeta analysis, collaborators shipped samples in one of three forms: frozen whole blood, isolated PBMCs, or DNA extracted from either of those sample types. The sequence was collected from a woman aged 50 to 60 with acute or convalescent COVID-19. The sequencing input was peripheral blood. This receptor chain uses TRBV6-5 and TRBJ1-5, with 7 junctional bases fitting TRBD1. The CDR3 reads as follows: CASKGRGEQPQHF. The base sequence is TGTGCCAGCAAGGGCAGGGGGGAACAGCCCCAGCATTTT.